Listed below are T cell receptor beta chains from one sample, sequenced in a study of OX40 agonist ivuxolimab in advanced cancers. Clones were sequenced by immunoSEQ multiplex PCR, and TCRdb holds only the in-frame ones, with some missing. In the table there are over 45,000 clones, about four fifths of which are singletons. The sequencing used CD4+ or CD8+ T cells sorted from blood, collected in a trial of the OX40 agonist ivuxolimab. Receptors originate from an adult with an advanced solid tumor such as melanoma, head and neck, liver or kidney cancer. Both conserved end residues are part of each CDR3. Rows may omit the clone size; those that give it use once, few, many or a size class.

TRBV7-8	.	TRBJ2-1	CASSRGAPTYNEQFF
TRBV28	.	TRBJ2-1	CASSPPSREERNEQFF
TRBV7-8	.	TRBJ1-5	CASSLDRGGQPQHF
TRBV7-2	once	TRBJ2-7	CASTRFKGANHEQYF
TRBV7-3	.	TRBJ2-2	CASSLTSGPNTGELFF
TRBV2	.	TRBJ2-6	CASRLGIAGANVLTF
TRBV11-1	once	TRBJ2-1	CASSLEGGSGEQFF
TRBV7-9	.	TRBJ2-2	CASSLVGAGNTGELFF
TRBV10-2	few	TRBJ1-5	CASSRRDQPQHF
TRBV9	.	TRBJ2-2	CASSVDSLAPGELFF
TRBV28	.	TRBJ2-1	CASSLLYNEQFF
TRBV15	.	TRBJ2-1	CATSRGGRDEQFF
TRBV10-1	.	TRBJ2-3	CASSSGTSGSGTDTQYF
TRBV30	.	TRBJ2-7	CAWRKGGTSYFSYEQYF
TRBV28	.	TRBJ2-3	CASSRTVTDTQYF
TRBV4-1	.	TRBJ2-1	CASSQDPSGRYEQFF
TRBV5-3	.	TRBJ2-5	CARSPMGGDEYQETQYF
TRBV6-1	few	TRBJ1-6	CASSEEGDSPLHF
TRBV4-1	.	TRBJ2-1	CASSRRGTSGSDEQFF
TRBV28	.	TRBJ2-7	CASTSPAGAYEQYF
TRBV19	.	TRBJ1-1	CASSPRTGPNTEAFF
TRBV28	.	TRBJ2-1	CASSLAGVTYNEQFF
TRBV23-1	.	TRBJ2-2	CAGSKVGDTGELFF
TRBV18	.	TRBJ2-5	CASSPFGQGVLQTQYF
TRBV28	.	TRBJ2-3	CASSAWTSGRAGTDTQYF
TRBV28	.	TRBJ2-2	CASTSGAGGTGELFF
TRBV6-5	.	TRBJ1-4	CASIQGQGAPEKLFF
TRBV30	.	TRBJ2-7	CAWSRGLADYEQYF
TRBV30	few	TRBJ1-5	CAWSNSGGNQPQHF
TRBV29-1	.	TRBJ2-1	CSVVGVSFGYNEQFF
TRBV11-2	.	TRBJ2-7	CASSLGGGDHYEQYF
TRBV11-2	once	TRBJ2-7	CASSLLGPSSTYEQYF
TRBV11-3	.	TRBJ2-2	CASSSLGKGGFTGELFF
TRBV30	once	TRBJ2-2	CAWSVRLLAAAGGELFF
TRBV5-6	.	TRBJ2-5	CASSLSSFWGRGETQYF
TRBV6-4	.	TRBJ1-4	CASSDSKGWRGMATNEKLFF
TRBV6-5	.	TRBJ1-5	CASSRGPNQPQHF